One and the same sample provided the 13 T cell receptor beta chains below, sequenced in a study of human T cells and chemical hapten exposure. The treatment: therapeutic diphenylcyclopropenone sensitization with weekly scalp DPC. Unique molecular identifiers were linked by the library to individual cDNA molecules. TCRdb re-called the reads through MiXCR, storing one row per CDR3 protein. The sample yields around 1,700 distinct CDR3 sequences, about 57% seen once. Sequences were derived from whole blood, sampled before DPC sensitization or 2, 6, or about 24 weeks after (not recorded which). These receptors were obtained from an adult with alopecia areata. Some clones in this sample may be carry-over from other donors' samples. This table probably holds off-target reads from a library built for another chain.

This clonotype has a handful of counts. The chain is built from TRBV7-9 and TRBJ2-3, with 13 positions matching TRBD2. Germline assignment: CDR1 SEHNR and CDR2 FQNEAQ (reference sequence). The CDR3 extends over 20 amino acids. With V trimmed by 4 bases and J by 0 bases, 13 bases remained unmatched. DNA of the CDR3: TGTGCCAGCAGCTCCGGACTAGCGGGGGTACCGAGTACTAGCACAGATACGCAGTATTTT. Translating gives CASSSGLAGVPSTSTDTQYF. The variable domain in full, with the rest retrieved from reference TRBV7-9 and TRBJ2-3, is DTGVSQNPRHKITKRGQNVTFRCDPISEHNRLYWYRQTLGQGPEFLTYFQNEAQLEKSRLLSDRFSAERPKGSFSTLEIQRTEQGDSAMYLCASSSGLAGVPSTSTDTQYFGPGTRLTVL.

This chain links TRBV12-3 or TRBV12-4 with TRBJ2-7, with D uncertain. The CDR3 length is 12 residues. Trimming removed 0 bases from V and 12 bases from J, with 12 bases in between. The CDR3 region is CASSLALLKPYF. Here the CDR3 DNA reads TGTGCCAGCAGTTTAGCGCTCCTGAAGCCGTACTTC.

This CDR3 is CASSLDSSAGNSPLHF. The DNA of the CDR3 is TGCGCCAGCAGCTTGGACTCTTCCGCAGGGAATTCACCCCTCCACTTT. The chain joins TRBV5-1 to TRBJ1-6; tentatively, D is TRBD1 (5 bases). Trimming pared 0 bases from V and 7 bases from J, leaving 14 bases between. The germline CDR1 and CDR2 sequences are SGHRS and YFSETQ. This CDR3 contains 16 residues.

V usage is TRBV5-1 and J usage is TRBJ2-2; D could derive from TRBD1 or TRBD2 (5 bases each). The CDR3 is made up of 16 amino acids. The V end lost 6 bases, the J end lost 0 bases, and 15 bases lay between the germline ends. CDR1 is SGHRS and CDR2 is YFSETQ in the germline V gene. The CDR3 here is CASTIGTLANTGELFF. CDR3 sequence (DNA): TGCGCCAGCACCATCGGGACCCTCGCGAACACCGGGGAGCTGTTTTTT.

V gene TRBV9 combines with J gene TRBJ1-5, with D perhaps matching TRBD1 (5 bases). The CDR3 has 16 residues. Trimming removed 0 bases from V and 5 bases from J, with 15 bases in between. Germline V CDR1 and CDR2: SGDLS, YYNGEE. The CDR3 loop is CASSVAWWTGDQPQHF. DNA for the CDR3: TGTGCCAGCAGCGTAGCTTGGTGGACGGGGGATCAGCCCCAGCATTTT.

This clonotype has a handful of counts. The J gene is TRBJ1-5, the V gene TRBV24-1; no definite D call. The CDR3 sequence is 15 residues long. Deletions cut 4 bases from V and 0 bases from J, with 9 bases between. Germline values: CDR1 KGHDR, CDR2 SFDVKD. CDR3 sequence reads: CATSDGFHSNQPQHF. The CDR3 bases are TGTGCCACCAGTGACGGGTTCCATAGCAATCAGCCCCAGCATTTT.

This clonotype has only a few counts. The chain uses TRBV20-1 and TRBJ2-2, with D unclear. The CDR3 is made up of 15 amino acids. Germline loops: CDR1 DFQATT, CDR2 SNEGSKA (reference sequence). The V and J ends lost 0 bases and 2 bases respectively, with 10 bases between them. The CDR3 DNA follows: TGCAGTGCTAGAGATCAGAGACAAAACACCGGGGAGCTGTTTTTT. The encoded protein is CSARDQRQNTGELFF.

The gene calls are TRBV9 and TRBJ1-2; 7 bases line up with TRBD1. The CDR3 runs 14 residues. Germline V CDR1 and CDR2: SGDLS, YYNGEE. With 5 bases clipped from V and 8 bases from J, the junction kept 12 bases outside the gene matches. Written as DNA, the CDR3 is TGTGCCAGCAGTAGCGTCCCAGGGGGTCGAGGCTACACCTTC. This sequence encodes CASSSVPGGRGYTF.

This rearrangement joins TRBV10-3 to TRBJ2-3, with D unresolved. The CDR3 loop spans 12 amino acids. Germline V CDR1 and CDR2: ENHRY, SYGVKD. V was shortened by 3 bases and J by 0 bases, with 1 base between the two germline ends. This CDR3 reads CAISDSTDTQYF. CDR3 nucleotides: TGTGCCATCAGTGACAGCACAGATACGCAGTATTTT.

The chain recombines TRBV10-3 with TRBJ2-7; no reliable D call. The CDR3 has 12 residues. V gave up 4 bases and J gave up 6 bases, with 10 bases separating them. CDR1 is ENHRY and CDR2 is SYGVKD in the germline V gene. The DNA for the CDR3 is TGTGCCATCAGTGCGCAGAAGGGCGAGCAGTACTTC. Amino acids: CAISAQKGEQYF.

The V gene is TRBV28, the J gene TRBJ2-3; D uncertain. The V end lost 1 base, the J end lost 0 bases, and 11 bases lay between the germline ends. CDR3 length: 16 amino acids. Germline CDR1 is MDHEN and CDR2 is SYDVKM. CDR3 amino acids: CASSLSPETSTDTQYF. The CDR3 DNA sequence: TGTGCCAGCAGTTTATCGCCAGAGACTAGCACAGATACGCAGTATTTT.

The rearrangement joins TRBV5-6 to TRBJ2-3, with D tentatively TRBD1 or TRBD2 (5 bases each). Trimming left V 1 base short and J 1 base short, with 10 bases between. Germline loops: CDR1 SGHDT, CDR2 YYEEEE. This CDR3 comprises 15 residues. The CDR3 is CASSLRQGGTDTQYF. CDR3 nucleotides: TGTGCCAGCAGCTTGCGGCAGGGAGGCACAGATACGCAGTATTTT.

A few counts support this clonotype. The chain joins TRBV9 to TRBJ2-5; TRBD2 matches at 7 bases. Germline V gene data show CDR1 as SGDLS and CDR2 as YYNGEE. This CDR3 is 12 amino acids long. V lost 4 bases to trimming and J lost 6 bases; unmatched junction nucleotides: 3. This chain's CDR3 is CASSRGGKTQYF. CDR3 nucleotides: TGTGCCAGCAGCCGCGGGGGAAAGACCCAGTACTTC.